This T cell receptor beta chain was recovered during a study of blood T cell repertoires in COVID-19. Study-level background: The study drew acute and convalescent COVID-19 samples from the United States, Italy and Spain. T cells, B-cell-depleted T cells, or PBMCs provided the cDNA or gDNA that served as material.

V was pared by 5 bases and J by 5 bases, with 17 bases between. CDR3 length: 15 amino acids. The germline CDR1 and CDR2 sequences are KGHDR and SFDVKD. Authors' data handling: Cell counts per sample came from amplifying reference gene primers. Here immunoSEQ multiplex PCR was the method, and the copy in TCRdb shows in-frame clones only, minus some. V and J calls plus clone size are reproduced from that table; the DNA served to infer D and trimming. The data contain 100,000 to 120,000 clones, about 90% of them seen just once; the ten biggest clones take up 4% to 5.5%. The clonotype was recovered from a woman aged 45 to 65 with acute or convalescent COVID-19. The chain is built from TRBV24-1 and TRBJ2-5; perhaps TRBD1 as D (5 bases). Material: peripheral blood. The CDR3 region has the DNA TGTGCCACCAGTGTATCGGGCAGGGCGGTCGAGACCCAGTACTTC. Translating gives CATSVSGRAVETQYF.